This T cell receptor (beta chain) was found in a study of blood T cell repertoires in COVID-19. Study at large: Whether acute or convalescent, the COVID-19 samples came from the United States, Italy and Spain. Nucleic acid was either cDNA or gDNA, and it came from T cells, B-cell-depleted T cells, or PBMCs.

This clone has just a few counts. Per the study methods: How many nucleated cells were present was estimated from reference gene primer amplification. Sequenced by immunoSEQ multiplex PCR; TCRdb stores in-frame clones only, minus some. Clone size and the V and J calls come from that table; the DNA yielded D and trimming. The sample includes approximately 220,000 clones, around 82% of them seen just once. The sequence was obtained from a woman in her thirties or forties with acute COVID-19. Sequenced input: PBMCs or T cells enriched from blood (not recorded which).

The CDR3 nucleotides are TGTGCCAGCAGTGAAGGGACAGGGGGCTATGGTGAAGCTTTCTTT. Residues: CASSEGTGGYGEAFF. The rearrangement links TRBV6-1 to TRBJ1-1, with 11 bases matching TRBD1. The CDR3 sequence is 15 residues long. The V gene end was trimmed by 1 base and the J gene end by 7 bases; junction bases not matched to a gene: 5. The germline gives CDR1 MNHNS, CDR2 SASEGT.